This T cell receptor beta chain appears in the sequencing data of a study of CD8 T cells in ankylosing spondylitis. Regarding the study as a whole: Certain motif variants had earlier been reported in reactive arthritis synovial fluid and blood. Relatively rare in peripheral blood, disease-linked clones were also CD8+.

This clonotype was observed a few times. Its antigen is undetermined. For TCR beta, libraries came from quantitative 5'-RACE with molecular barcodes. Via MiXCR, TCRdb re-called the 5' RACE reads, giving one row per CDR3 protein. The data contain around 35,000 distinct CDR3 sequences, 13% of them singletons. The CDR3 spans 14 residues. In germline, CDR1 is MNHEY, CDR2 SMNVEV (reference sequence). The V and J ends lost 5 bases and 5 bases, in that order; junction bases with no gene match: 5. V gene TRBV27 combines with J gene TRBJ2-3; 9 bases align to TRBD2. This sequence was found in a male donor with ankylosing spondylitis. The sequencing input was synovial fluid, either unsorted or a sorted T cell fraction (not recorded which). CDR3 amino acids: CASSVAGAQDTQYF. The CDR3 region has the DNA TGTGCCAGCAGTGTAGCGGGAGCGCAAGATACGCAGTATTTT.